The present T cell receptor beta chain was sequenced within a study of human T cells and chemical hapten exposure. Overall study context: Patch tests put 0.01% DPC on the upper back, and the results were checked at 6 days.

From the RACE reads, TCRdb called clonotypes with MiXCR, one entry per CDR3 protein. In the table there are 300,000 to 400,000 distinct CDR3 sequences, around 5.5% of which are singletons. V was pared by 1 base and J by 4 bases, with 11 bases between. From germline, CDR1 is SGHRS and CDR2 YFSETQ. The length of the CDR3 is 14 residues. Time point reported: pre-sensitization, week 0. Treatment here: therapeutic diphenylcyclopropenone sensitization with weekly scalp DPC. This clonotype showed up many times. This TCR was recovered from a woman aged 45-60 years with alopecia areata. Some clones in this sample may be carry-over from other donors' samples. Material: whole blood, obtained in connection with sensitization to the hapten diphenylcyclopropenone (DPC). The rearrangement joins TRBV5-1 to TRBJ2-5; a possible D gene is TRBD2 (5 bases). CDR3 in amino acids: CASSLRRDSETQYF. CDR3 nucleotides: TGCGCCAGCAGCTTGCGCCGGGATTCAGAGACCCAGTACTTC. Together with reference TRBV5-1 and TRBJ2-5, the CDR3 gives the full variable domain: KAGVTQTPRYLIKTRGQQVTLSCSPISGHRSVSWYQQTPGQGLQFLFEYFSETQRNKGNFPGRFSGRQFSNSRSEMNVSTLELGDSALYLCASSLRRDSETQYFGPGTRLLVL.